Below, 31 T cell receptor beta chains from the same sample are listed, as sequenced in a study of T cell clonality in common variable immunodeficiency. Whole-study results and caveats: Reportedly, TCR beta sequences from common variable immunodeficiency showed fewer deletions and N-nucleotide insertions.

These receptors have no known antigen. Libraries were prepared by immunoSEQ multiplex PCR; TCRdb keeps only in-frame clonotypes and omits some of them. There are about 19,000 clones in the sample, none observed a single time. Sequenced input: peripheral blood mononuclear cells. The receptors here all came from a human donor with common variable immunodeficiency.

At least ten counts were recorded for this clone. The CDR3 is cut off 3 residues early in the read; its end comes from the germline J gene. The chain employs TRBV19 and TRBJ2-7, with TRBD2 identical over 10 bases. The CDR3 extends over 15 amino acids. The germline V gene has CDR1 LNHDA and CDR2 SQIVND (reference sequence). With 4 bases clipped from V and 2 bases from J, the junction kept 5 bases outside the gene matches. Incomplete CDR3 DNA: TGTGCCAGTAGTACACTAGCGGGACCAACCTACGAG. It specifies CASSTLAGPTYE. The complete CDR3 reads CASSTLAGPTYEQYF.

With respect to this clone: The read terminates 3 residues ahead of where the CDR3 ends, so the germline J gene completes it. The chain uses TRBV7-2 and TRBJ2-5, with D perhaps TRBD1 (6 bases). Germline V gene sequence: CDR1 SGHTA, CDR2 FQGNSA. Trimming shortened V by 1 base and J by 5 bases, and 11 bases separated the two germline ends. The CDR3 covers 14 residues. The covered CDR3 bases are TGTGCCAGCAGCTTAGTTACAGGGTCGGAGACC. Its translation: CASSLVTGSET. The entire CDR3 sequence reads CASSLVTGSETQYF.

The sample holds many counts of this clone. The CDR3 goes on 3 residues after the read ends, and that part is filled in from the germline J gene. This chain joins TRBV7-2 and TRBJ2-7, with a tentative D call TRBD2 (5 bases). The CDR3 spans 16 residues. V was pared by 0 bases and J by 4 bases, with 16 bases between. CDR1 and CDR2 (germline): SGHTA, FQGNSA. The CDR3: CASSLALYDYSYEQYF. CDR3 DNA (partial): TGTGCCAGCAGCTTAGCGCTGTACGACTACTCTTACGAG.

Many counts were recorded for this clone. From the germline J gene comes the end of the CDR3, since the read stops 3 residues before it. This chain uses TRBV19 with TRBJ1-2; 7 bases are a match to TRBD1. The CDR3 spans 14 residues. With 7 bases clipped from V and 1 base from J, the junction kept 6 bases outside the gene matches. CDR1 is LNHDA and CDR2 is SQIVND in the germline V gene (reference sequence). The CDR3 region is CASTTGQLNYGYTF. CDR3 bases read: TGTGCCAGTACCACGGGACAGCTTAACTATGGC.

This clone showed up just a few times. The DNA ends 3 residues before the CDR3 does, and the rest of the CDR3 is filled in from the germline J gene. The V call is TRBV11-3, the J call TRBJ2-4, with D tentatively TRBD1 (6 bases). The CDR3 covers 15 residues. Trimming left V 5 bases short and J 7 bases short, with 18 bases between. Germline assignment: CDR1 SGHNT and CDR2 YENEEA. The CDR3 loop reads CASSPSAGTGNIQYF. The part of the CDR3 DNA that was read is TGTGCCAGCAGCCCCTCCGCAGGAACAGGGAACATT. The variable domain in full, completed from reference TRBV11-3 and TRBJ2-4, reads EAGVVQSPRYKIIEKKQPVAFWCNPISGHNTLYWYLQNLGQGPELLIRYENEEAVDDSQLPKDRFSAERLKGVDSTLKIQPAELGDSAVYLCASSPSAGTGNIQYFGAGTRLSVL.

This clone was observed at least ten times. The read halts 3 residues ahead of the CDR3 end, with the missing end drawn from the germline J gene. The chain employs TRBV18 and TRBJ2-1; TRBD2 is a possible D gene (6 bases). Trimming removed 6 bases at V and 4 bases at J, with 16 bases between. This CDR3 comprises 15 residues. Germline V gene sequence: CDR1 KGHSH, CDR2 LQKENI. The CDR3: CASSLDYLSYNEQFF. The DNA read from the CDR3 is TGTGCCAGCTCGCTGGACTACTTAAGTTACAATGAG.

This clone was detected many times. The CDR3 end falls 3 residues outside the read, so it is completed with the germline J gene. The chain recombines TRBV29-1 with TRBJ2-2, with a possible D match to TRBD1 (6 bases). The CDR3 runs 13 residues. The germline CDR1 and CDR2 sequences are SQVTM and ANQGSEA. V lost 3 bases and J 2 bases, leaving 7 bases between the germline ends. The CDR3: CSVEGHNTGELFF. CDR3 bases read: TGCAGCGTTGAGGGACATAACACCGGGGAG.

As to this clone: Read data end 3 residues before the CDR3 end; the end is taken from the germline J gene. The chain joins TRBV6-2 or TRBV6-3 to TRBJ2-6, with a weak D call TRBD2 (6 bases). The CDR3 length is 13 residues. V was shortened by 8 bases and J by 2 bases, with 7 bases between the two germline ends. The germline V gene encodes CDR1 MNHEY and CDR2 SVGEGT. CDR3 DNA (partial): TGTGCCAGCTGGGGGGCTGGGGCCAACGTC. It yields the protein CASWGAGANV. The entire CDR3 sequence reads CASWGAGANVLTF.

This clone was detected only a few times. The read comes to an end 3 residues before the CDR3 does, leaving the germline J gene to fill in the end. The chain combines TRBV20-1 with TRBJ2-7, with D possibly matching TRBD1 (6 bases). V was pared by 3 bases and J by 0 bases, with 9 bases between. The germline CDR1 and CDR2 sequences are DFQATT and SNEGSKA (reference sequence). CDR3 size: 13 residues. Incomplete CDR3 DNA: TGCAGTGCTAGCGGGACATCCTCCTACGAG. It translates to CSASGTSSYE. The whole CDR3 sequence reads CSASGTSSYEQYF.

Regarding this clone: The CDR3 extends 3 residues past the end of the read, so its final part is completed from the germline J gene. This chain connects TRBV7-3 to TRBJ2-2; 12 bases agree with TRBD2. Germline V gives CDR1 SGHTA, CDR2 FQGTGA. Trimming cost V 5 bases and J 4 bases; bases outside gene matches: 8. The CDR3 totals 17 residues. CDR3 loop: CASSKLAGGPTTGELFF. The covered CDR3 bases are TGTGCCAGCAGCAAACTAGCGGGGGGCCCTACCACCGGGGAG.

The CDR3 protein is CASSLAGGLEQYF. Incomplete CDR3 DNA: TGTGCCAGCAGCTTAGCGGGGGGTCTCGAG. This chain joins TRBV7-2 and TRBJ2-7; tentatively, D is TRBD2 (6 bases). The CDR3 is cut off 3 residues early in the read; its end comes from the germline J gene. The germline CDR1 and CDR2 sequences are SGHTA and FQGNSA. This CDR3 is 13 amino acids long. Trimming left V 0 bases short and J 6 bases short, with 9 bases between.

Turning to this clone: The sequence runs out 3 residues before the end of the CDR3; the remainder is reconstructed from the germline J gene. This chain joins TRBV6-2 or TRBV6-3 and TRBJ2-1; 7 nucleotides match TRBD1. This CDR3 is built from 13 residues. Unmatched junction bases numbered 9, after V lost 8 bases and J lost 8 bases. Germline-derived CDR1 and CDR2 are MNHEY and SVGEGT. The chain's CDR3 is CASGTVDRHEQFF. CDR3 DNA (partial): TGTGCCAGCGGCACTGTGGACAGGCATGAG.

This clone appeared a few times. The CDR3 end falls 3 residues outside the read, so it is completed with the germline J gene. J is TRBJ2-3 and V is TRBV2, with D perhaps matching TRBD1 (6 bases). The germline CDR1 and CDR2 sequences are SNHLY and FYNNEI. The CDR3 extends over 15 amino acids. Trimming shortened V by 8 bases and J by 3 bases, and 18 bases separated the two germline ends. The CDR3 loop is CASLLGQFGTDTQYF. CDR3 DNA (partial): TGTGCCAGCCTTCTAGGACAGTTTGGAACAGATACG.

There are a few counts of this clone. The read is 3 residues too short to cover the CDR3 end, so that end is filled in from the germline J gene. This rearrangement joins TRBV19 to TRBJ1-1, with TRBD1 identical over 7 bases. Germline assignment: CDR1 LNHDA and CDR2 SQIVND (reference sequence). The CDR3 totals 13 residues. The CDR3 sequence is CASSLYRGETAFF. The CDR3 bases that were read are TGTGCCAGTAGCCTTTACAGGGGCGAGACA.

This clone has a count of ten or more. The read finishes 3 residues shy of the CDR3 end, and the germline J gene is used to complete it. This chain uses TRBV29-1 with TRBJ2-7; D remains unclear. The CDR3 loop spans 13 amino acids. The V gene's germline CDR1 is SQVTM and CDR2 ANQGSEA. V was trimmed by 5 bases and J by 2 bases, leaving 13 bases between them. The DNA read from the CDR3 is TGCAGCGTTTTTAGGGCAGGCCCCTACGAG. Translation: CSVFRAGPYE. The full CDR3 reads CSVFRAGPYEQYF.

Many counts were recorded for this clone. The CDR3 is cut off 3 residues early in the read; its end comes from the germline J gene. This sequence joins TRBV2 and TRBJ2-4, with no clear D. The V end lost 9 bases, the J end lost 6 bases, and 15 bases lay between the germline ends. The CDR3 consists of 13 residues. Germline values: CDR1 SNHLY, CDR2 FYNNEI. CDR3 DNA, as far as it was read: TGTGCCAGAAAATCAAGGGCCTTAAACATT. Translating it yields CARKSRALNI. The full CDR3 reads CARKSRALNIQYF.

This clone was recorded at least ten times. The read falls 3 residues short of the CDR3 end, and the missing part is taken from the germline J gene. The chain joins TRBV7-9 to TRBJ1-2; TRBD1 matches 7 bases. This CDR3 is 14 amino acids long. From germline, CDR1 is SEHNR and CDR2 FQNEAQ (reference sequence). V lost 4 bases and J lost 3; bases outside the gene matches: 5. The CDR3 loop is CASSSWDSYYGYTF. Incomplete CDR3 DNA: TGTGCCAGCAGCTCGTGGGACAGCTACTATGGC.

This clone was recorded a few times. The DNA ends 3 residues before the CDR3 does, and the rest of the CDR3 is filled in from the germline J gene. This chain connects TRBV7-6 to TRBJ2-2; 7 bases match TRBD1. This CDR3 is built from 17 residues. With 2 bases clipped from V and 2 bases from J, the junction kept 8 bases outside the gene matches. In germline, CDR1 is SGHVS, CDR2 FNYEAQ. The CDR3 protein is CASSLPKGTANTGELFF. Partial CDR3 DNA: TGTGCCAGCAGCTTACCTAAAGGGACAGCTAACACCGGGGAG.

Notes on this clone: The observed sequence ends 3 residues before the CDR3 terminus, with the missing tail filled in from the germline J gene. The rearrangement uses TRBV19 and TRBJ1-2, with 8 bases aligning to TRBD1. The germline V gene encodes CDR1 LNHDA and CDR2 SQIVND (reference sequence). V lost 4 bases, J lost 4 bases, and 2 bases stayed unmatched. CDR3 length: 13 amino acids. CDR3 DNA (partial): TGTGCCAGTAGTACAACAGGGGGCTATGGC. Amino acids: CASSTTGGYG. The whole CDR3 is CASSTTGGYGYTF. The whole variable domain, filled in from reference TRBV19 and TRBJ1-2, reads DGGITQSPKYLFRKEGQNVTLSCEQNLNHDAMYWYRQDPGQGLRLIYYSQIVNDFQKGDIAEGYSVSREKKESFPLTVTSAQKNPTAFYLCASSTTGGYGYTFGSGTRLTVV.

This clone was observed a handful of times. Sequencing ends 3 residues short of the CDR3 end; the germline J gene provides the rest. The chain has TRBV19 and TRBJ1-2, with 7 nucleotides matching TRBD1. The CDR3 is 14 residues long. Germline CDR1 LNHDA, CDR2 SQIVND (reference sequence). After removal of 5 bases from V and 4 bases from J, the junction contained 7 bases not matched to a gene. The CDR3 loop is CASSPAGQFYGYTF. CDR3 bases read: TGTGCCAGTAGTCCCGCGGGACAGTTCTATGGC.

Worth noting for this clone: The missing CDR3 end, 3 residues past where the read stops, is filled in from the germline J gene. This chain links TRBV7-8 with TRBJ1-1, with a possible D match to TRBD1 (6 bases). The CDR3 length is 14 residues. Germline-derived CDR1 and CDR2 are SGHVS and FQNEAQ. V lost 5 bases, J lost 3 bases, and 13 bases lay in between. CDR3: CASSPRGGYTEAFF. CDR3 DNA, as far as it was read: TGTGCCAGCAGCCCCAGGGGTGGGTACACTGAA.

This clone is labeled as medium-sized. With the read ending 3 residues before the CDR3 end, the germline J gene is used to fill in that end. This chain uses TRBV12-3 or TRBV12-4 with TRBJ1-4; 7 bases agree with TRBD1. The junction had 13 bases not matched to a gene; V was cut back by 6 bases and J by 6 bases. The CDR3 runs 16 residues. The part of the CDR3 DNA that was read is TGTGCCAGCAGGGGCACAACAGGGACAGATTATGAAAAA. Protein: CASRGTTGTDYEK. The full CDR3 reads CASRGTTGTDYEKLFF.

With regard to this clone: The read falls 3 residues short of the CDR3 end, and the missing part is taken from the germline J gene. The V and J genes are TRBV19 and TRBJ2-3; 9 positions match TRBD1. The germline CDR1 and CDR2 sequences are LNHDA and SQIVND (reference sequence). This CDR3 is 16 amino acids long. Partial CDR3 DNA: TGTGCCAGTAGTAGGGACAGGGAGCCCTCTAAATCCCCG. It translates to CASSRDREPSKSP. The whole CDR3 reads CASSRDREPSKSPQYF.

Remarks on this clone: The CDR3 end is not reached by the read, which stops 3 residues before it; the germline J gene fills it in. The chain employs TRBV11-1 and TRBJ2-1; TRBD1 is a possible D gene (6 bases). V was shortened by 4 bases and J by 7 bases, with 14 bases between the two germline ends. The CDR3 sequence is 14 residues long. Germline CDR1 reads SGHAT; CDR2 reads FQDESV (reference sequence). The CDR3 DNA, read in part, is TGTGCCAGCAGCTCACGACAGGTTACGAATGAG. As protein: CASSSRQVTNE. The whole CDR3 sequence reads CASSSRQVTNEQFF.

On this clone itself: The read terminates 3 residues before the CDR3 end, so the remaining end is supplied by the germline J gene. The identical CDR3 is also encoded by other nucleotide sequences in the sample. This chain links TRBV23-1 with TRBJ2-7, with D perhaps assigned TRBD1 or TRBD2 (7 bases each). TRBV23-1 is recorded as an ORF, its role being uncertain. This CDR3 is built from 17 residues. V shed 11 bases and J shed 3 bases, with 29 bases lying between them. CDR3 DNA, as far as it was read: TGCGCCGGACGAGGGAGGGCAGGGGGGAGGTCACGCTACGAG. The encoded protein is CAGRGRAGGRSRYE. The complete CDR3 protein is CAGRGRAGGRSRYEQYF.

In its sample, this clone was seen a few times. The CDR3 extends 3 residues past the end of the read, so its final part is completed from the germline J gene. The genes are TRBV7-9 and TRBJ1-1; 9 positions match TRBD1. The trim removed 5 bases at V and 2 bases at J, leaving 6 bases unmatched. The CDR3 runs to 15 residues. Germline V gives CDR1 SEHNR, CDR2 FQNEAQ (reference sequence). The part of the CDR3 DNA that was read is TGTGCCAGCAGCCATGCGGACAGGGGAAACACTGAA. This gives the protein CASSHADRGNTE. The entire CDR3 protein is CASSHADRGNTEAFF.

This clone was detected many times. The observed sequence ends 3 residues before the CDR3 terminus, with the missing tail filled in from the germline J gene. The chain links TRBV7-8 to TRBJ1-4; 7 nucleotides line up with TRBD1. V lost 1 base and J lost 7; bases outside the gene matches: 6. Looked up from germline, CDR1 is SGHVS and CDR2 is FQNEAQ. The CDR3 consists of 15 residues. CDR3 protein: CASSLGRGRSEKLFF. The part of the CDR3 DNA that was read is TGTGCCAGCAGCTTAGGGAGGGGGCGGAGTGAAAAA.

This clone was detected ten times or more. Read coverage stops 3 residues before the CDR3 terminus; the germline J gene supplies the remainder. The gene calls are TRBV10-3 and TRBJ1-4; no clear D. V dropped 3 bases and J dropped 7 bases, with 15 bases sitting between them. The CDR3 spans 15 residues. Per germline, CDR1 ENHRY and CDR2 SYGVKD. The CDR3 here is CAISDSSSDPEKLFF. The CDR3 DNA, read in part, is TGTGCCATCAGTGACTCATCAAGCGACCCTGAAAAA.

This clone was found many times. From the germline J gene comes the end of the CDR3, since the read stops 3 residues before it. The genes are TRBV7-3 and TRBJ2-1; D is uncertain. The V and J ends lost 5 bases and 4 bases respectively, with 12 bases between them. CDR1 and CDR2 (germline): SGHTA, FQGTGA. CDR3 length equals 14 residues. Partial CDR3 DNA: TGTGCCAGCAGCCCCTTCTCGGGTTACAATGAG. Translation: CASSPFSGYNE. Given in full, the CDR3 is CASSPFSGYNEQFF.

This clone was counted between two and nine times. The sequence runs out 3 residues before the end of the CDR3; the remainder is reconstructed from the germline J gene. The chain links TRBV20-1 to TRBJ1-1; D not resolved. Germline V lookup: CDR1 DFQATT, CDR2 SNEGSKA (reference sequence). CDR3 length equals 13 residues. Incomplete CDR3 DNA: TGCAGTGCTAGCCGATCGGGGAAATTCGAA. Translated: CSASRSGKFE. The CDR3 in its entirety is CSASRSGKFEAFF.

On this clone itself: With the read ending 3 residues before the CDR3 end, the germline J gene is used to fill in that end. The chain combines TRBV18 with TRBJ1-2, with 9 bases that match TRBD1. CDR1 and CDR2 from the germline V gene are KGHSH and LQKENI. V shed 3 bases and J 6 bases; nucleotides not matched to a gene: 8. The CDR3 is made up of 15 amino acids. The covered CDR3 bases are TGTGCCAGCTCACCTTCTCTCGGGACAGGGCATGGC. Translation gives CASSPSLGTGHG. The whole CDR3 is CASSPSLGTGHGYTF.